This TCR beta chain is drawn from a study of identical twins. TCRdb re-called the 5' RACE reads with MiXCR, one entry per CDR3 protein. Among 550,000 to 800,000 distinct CDR3 sequences listed, roughly 7.2% were seen once. V trimming: 6 bases; J trimming: 0 bases; junction bases outside the gene matches: 8. There are 16 residues in the CDR3. Germline values: CDR1 MDHEN, CDR2 SYDVKM. This clonotype was observed a handful of times. This sample also belongs to another study, concerning yellow fever vaccine responses in identical twins.

Sequenced sample: PBMCs. The TCR originated in a woman aged 18-29 years in good health. This chain joins TRBV28 and TRBJ1-3; TRBD1 matches 7 bases. CDR3: CASSNRGLLSGNTIYF. CDR3 bases: TGTGCCAGCAGCAACAGGGGCCTACTCTCTGGAAACACCATATATTTT.